Reported below is one TCR beta chain. What it binds is not known. The treatment: approximately 9-day PBMC culture with coronavirus spike peptide pools or control peptides (ViraFEST assay). Germline V gene data show CDR1 as SGHVS and CDR2 as FQNEAQ. The V and J ends lost 3 bases and 1 base respectively, with 9 bases between them. This CDR3 has 14 amino acids. The Oncomine TCR Beta short-read assay sequenced DNA from cultured CD4+ T cells. TCRdb fed the PCR reads into MiXCR, producing one record per CDR3 protein. The sample consists of around 25,000 distinct CDR3 sequences, over 55% of them appearing once. This sample is part of a study of vaccination and CD4 T cells after COVID-19.

V and J are TRBV7-8 and TRBJ1-1; D is perhaps TRBD1 (6 bases). This TCR derives from a human donor who received a COVID-19 vaccine. The input for sequencing was CD4+ T cells from blood, cultured in vitro, taken after SARS-CoV-2 vaccination. The chain's CDR3 is CASSFGQRNTEAFF. CDR3 bases: TGTGCCAGCAGCTTCGGACAGAGGAACACTGAAGCTTTCTTT.